Shown below are 10 T cell receptor beta chains from a single sample sequenced in a study of shared clonotypes between healthy human individuals. Sequencing was performed with immunoSEQ multiplex PCR; in TCRdb, only in-frame clones are kept and a portion is missing. The table lists about 460,000 clones, 60% to 80% of them singletons. Input material: PBMCs. Every receptor here comes from a woman in her 40s in good health. Some clones in this sample may be carry-over from other donors' samples.

The chain has TRBV7-3 and TRBJ2-3; TRBD1 agrees at 7 bases. The germline V gene encodes CDR1 SGHTA and CDR2 FQGTGA. The J segment lost 4 bases and the V segment lost 5 bases, leaving 6 bases of the junction unmatched. This CDR3 is built from 14 residues. This chain's CDR3 is CASSPGGFPDTQYF. For the CDR3, the DNA is TGTGCCAGCAGCCCAGGGGGTTTTCCAGATACGCAGTATTTT.

This clone occurred many times. The DNA of the CDR3 is TGTGCCAGCAGCTTCGGACTAGCCGAGCCCTACGAGCAGTACTTC. It yields the protein CASSFGLAEPYEQYF. The chain joins TRBV9 to TRBJ2-5; 8 nucleotides agree with TRBD2. The assigned J gene may be wrong: the sequence end matches TRBJ2-7 better. Germline lookup yields CDR1 SGDLS and CDR2 YYNGEE. This CDR3 has 15 amino acids.

The genes are TRBV28 and TRBJ2-7; D not resolved. The ends were cut back, 6 bases at V and 4 bases at J, with 10 bases in the middle. The CDR3 runs 12 residues. Germline-derived CDR1 and CDR2 are MDHEN and SYDVKM. The CDR3 spells CASSDTHYEQYF. The CDR3 bases are TGTGCCAGCAGCGATACACATTACGAGCAGTACTTC.

In nucleotides, the CDR3 is TGTGCCAGCCGACTGACCACCACAGATACGCAGTATTTT. Encoded protein: CASRLTTTDTQYF. V usage is TRBV7-9 and J usage is TRBJ2-3; no reliable D call. The germline gives CDR1 SEHNR, CDR2 FQNEAQ (reference sequence). Trimming pared 8 bases from V and 2 bases from J, leaving 11 bases between. This CDR3 region has 13 residues.

The chain links TRBV4-1 to TRBJ2-3; TRBD2 agrees at 8 bases. Germline V lookup: CDR1 MGHRA, CDR2 YSYEKL. The CDR3 has 15 amino acids. With 3 bases clipped from V and 4 bases from J, the junction kept 6 bases outside the gene matches. The CDR3 region has the DNA TGCGCCAGCAGCCAGGTTAGCGGGGTAGCAGATACGCAGTATTTT. Amino acids: CASSQVSGVADTQYF.

The chain is built from TRBV6-1 and TRBJ1-1; possibly TRBD1 for D (6 bases). CDR1 and CDR2 (germline): MNHNS, SASEGT. The CDR3 spans 15 residues. The V end was cut by 3 bases, the J end by 8 bases, with 19 bases between. CDR3 nucleotides: TGTGCCAGCAGTGAGAGAGGCAGGGGCCGCGAGGAAGCTTTCTTT. Translated: CASSERGRGREEAFF.

This chain connects TRBV7-8 to TRBJ2-7; maybe TRBD2 (6 bases). Germline V gene data show CDR1 as SGHVS and CDR2 as FQNEAQ. The CDR3 loop spans 17 amino acids. V lost 5 bases, J lost 2 bases, and 22 bases lay in between. The CDR3 protein is CASSGGVYGERTYEQYF. CDR3 DNA: TGTGCCAGCAGCGGAGGGGTCTACGGTGAAAGAACCTACGAGCAGTACTTC.

In this sample, this clone turned up a few times. The gene calls are TRBV5-1 and TRBJ2-1; possible D gene TRBD1, 6 bases. Trimming left V 4 bases short and J 0 bases short, with 8 bases between. Germline assignment: CDR1 SGHRS and CDR2 YFSETQ. The CDR3 spans 14 residues. CDR3 sequence reads: CASSEDSSYNEQFF. CDR3 in DNA: TGCGCCAGCAGCGAGGACAGCTCCTACAATGAGCAGTTCTTC. Variable domain in full (rest from reference TRBV5-1 and TRBJ2-1): KAGVTQTPRYLIKTRGQQVTLSCSPISGHRSVSWYQQTPGQGLQFLFEYFSETQRNKGNFPGRFSGRQFSNSRSEMNVSTLELGDSALYLCASSEDSSYNEQFFGPGTRLTVL.

The chain is built from TRBV5-8 and TRBJ2-3, with D possibly matching TRBD2 (6 bases). The V end was cut by 5 bases, the J end by 6 bases, with 13 bases between. Germline CDR1 SGHTS, CDR2 YDEGEE. This CDR3 spans 13 amino acids. The CDR3 reads CASSRDSLDTQYF. DNA for the CDR3: TGTGCCAGCAGTAGGGACTCCCTGGATACGCAGTATTTT.

This clone was recorded a few times. Sequence at one end of the junction differs from germline and may be a read error. V gene TRBV28 combines with J gene TRBJ2-7; 8 bases agree with TRBD1. CDR3 length equals 11 residues. From germline, CDR1 is MDHEN and CDR2 SYDVKM. This chain's CDR3 is CASSSRTGRSF. The CDR3 DNA reads as TGTGCCAGCAGTTCTAGGACAGGGAGGTCCTTC.